Listed here is a single TCR beta chain. Its antigen is unknown. The sample belongs to a study of cytomegalovirus exposure and HLA in healthy donors. General study points: A later analysis appeared to link common viral pathogens to several of the most significant clusters. The authors later found TCR association rates varying by HLA locus, with DRB1 most and HLA-C fewest. A later analysis showed that HLA-associated TCR beta chains had undergone more clonal expansion than equally common others.

The CDR3 totals 16 residues. Trimming cost V 3 bases and J 6 bases, with 18 bases left between them. Germline CDR1 reads LNHDA; CDR2 reads SQIVND (reference sequence). Amplification used 60 Vbeta primers and 13 Jbeta primers. Data came from immunoSEQ multiplex PCR; TCRdb stores just in-frame clones and leaves some out. The sample contains 83,000 or so clones, about 80% of which appear only once. The V call is TRBV19, the J call TRBJ1-5; D might be TRBD1 (5 bases). Sequencing used PBMCs. The clonotype was recovered from a female donor in good health and CMV-seronegative. Written as DNA, the CDR3 is TGTGCCAGTAGTATCAGCCCCAGCAGGGTGGGTCAGCCCCAGCATTTT. Its translation: CASSISPSRVGQPQHF.